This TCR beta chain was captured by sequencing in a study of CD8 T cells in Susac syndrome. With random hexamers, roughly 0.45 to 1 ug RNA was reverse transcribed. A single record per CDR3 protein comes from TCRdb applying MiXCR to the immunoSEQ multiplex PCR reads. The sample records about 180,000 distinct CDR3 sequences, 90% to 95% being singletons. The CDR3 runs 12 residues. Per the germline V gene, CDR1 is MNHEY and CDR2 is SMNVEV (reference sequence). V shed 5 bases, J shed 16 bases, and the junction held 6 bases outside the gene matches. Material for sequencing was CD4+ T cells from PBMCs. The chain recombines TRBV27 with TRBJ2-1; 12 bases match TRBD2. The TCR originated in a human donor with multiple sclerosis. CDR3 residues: CASSRLAGDEFF. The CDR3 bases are TGTGCCAGCAGTCGACTAGCGGGAGATGAATTCTTC.